Listed below are T cell receptor beta chains from one sample, sequenced in a study of shared clonotypes between healthy human individuals. TCRdb's copy holds only in-frame clones and misses some; the assay was immunoSEQ multiplex PCR. The sample yields some 1 million clones, about 75% seen once. Sequencing was performed on memory CD4+ T cells sorted from blood. The receptors here all came from a man aged 18-30 years in good health. CDR3s include the opening cysteine and the closing phenylalanine or tryptophan. The D gene is left open where the match is weak. Clone size is not always given. Where it is, it says once, few, many or a class for expanded clones.

d_call	v_call	clone_size	j_call	cdr3_aa	cdr3_nt
.	TRBV5-6	.	TRBJ1-3	CASSLLSGQTGNTIYF	TGTGCCAGCAGCTTGTTATCAGGGCAAACTGGAAACACCATATATTTT
.	TRBV28	once	TRBJ1-2	CATQFLGQGGYGYTF	TGTGCCACCCAGTTTTTAGGGCAGGGTGGTTATGGCTACACCTTC
TRBD1	TRBV7-2	.	TRBJ2-7	CASSTHAGGGYEQYF	TGTGCCAGCAGCACACACGCAGGGGGCGGGTACGAGCAGTACTTC
TRBD1	TRBV7-9	many	TRBJ1-6	CASKWTGGSPLHF	TGTGCCTCTAAGTGGACAGGGGGATCACCCCTCCACTTT
.	TRBV7-6	.	TRBJ2-5	CASSLIAQETQYF	TGTGCCAGCAGCTTAATAGCACAAGAGACCCAGTACTTC
.	TRBV7-8	few	TRBJ1-5	CASSLVRGSSQPQHF	TGTGCCAGCAGCTTAGTGCGGGGATCAAGTCAGCCCCAGCATTTT
.	TRBV7-2	.	TRBJ1-2	CASSSAEANYGYTF	TGTGCCAGCAGCTCCGCCGAAGCTAACTATGGCTACACCTTT
.	TRBV7-9	.	TRBJ1-2	CASGLPRGTSYGYTF	TGTGCCAGCGGATTGCCTAGGGGGACCTCCTATGGCTACACCTTC
.	TRBV27	.	TRBJ1-6	CASSSGGHNSPLHF	TGTGCCAGCAGTTCGGGGGGACATAATTCACCCCTCCACTTT
.	TRBV5-8	.	TRBJ1-3	CASGRGADKSGNTIYF	TGTGCCAGCGGAAGGGGAGCGGACAAATCTGGAAACACCATATATTTT
.	TRBV5-1	.	TRBJ2-7	CASSLVGPGSYEQYF	TGCGCCAGCAGCTTGGTAGGGCCCGGATCCTACGAGCAGTACTTC
.	TRBV6-5	.	TRBJ2-3	CASSFAGRGTQYF	TGTGCCAGCAGTTTTGCGGGGAGAGGCACGCAGTATTTT
.	TRBV30	.	TRBJ2-1	CAWSTAHEQFF	TGTGCCTGGAGTACGGCCCATGAGCAGTTCTTC
.	TRBV5-1	.	TRBJ2-7	CASSLEGDGAYEQYF	TGCGCCAGCAGCTTGGAAGGGGACGGAGCCTACGAGCAGTACTTC
TRBD1	TRBV9	once	TRBJ1-1	CASSPRTGTEAFF	TGTGCCAGCAGCCCGCGGACAGGCACTGAAGCTTTCTTT
.	TRBV7-9	.	TRBJ2-3	CASSQTETATDTQYF	TGTGCCAGCAGTCAAACCGAGACAGCCACAGATACGCAGTATTTT
.	TRBV11-2	few	TRBJ2-2	CASSLVGRGSGELFF	TGTGCCAGCAGCTTAGTTGGCAGGGGATCCGGGGAGCTGTTTTTT
.	TRBV11-2	once	TRBJ1-3	CASSLFSGNTIYF	TGTGCCAGCAGCTTATTTTCCGGAAACACCATATATTTT
.	TRBV5-3	once	TRBJ2-1	CWGADEQFF	TGTTGGGGGGCCGATGAGCAGTTCTTC
.	TRBV18	.	TRBJ1-1	CASSPVNAGMNTEAFF	TGTGCCAGCTCACCAGTAAATGCAGGGATGAACACTGAAGCTTTCTTT
.	TRBV5-4	.	TRBJ1-4	CASSRTTDGNEKLFF	TGTGCCAGCAGCCGAACCACGGACGGTAATGAAAAACTGTTTTTT
.	TRBV11-2	.	TRBJ2-7	CASSLGRPEFTSYEQYF	TGTGCCAGCAGCTTAGGTCGTCCGGAGTTCACTTCCTACGAGCAGTACTTC
TRBD2	TRBV7-9	many	TRBJ2-3	CASSLTSGRPTDTQYF	TGTGCCAGCAGCCTGACTAGCGGGAGGCCCACAGATACGCAGTATTTT
.	TRBV30	.	TRBJ1-2	CAWSAQGVGYTF	TGTGCCTGGAGTGCACAGGGTGTGGGCTACACCTTC
TRBD1	TRBV7-2	many	TRBJ2-5	CASSAGQEGTQYF	TGTGCCAGCAGCGCGGGACAGGAGGGGACCCAGTACTTC
.	TRBV7-8	.	TRBJ2-3	CASSLVPGRNTQYF	TGTGCCAGCAGCTTAGTGCCGGGAAGGAATACGCAGTATTTT
.	TRBV9	.	TRBJ2-3	CASSVWDSTDTQYF	TGTGCCAGCAGCGTTTGGGATTCCACAGATACGCAGTATTTT
.	TRBV9	few	TRBJ2-2	CASSFRGGELFF	TGTGCCAGCAGCTTCCGGGGCGGGGAGCTGTTTTTT
.	TRBV19	.	TRBJ1-6	CASSIGAGSSYNSPLHF	TGTGCCAGTAGTATAGGGGCAGGGAGCTCCTATAATTCACCCCTCCACTTT
.	TRBV10-1	.	TRBJ2-2	CASSRILTGELFF	TGCGCCAGCAGTAGGATCCTCACCGGGGAGCTGTTTTTT
.	TRBV4-3	.	TRBJ2-5	CASSQDARKETQYF	TGCGCCAGCAGCCAAGATGCGAGAAAAGAGACCCAGTACTTC
.	TRBV30	.	TRBJ2-7	CAWSRGGVYEQYF	TGTGCCTGGAGTAGGGGGGGCGTTTACGAGCAGTACTTC
.	TRBV30	.	TRBJ2-7	CAWSDTSYEQYF	TGTGCCTGGAGTGATACTAGCTACGAGCAGTACTTC
.	TRBV6-1	.	TRBJ2-3	CASSDEGVTQYF	TGTGCCAGCAGTGATGAGGGGGTTACGCAGTATTTT
TRBD2	TRBV7-2	few	TRBJ2-2	CASSLDVAGANTGELFF	TGTGCCAGCAGCTTAGACGTAGCGGGGGCGAACACCGGGGAGCTGTTTTTT
.	TRBV7-8	.	TRBJ2-7	CASSLMQVSAYEQYF	TGTGCCAGCAGCTTAATGCAGGTCAGCGCCTACGAGCAGTACTTC
TRBD1	TRBV7-9	.	TRBJ2-7	CASSSLTGTGFEQYF	TGTGCCAGCAGCTCCTTAACCGGGACAGGATTCGAGCAGTACTTC